A single sample is the source of the 6 T cell receptor beta chains below, sequenced in a study of T cell responses to AZD1222 COVID-19 vaccine. Sequencing used immunoSEQ multiplex PCR; TCRdb keeps in-frame clones, though not all of them. The sample includes roughly 80,000 clones, around nine tenths seen only once; the top ten take roughly 4.8%. Specimen: peripheral blood, collected on day 0 of MenACWY control vaccination. Receptor source: an adult in good health.

The chain couples TRBV13 to TRBJ1-1; tentatively, D is TRBD1 (5 bases). Trimming removed 0 bases at V and 1 base at J, with 9 bases between. Per the germline V gene, CDR1 is PRHDT and CDR2 is FYEKMQ (reference sequence). The CDR3 is 15 residues long. The CDR3 reads CASSLGYGANTEAFF. In DNA, the CDR3 is TGTGCCAGCAGCTTAGGCTATGGGGCGAACACTGAAGCTTTCTTT.

The V gene is TRBV6-5, the J gene TRBJ2-7; perhaps TRBD2 as D (6 bases). Trimming pared 5 bases from V and 6 bases from J, leaving 20 bases between. Germline CDR1 reads MNHEY; CDR2 reads SVGAGI. The CDR3 has 15 residues. CDR3 in amino acids: CASSPQRDGGLEQYF. The CDR3 DNA is TGTGCCAGCAGTCCACAAAGGGACGGGGGACTCGAGCAGTACTTC.

This sequence joins TRBV5-1 and TRBJ2-1; TRBD2 matches at 8 bases. Germline lookup yields CDR1 SGHRS and CDR2 YFSETQ. The CDR3 covers 15 residues. V trimming: 5 bases; J trimming: 0 bases; junction bases outside the gene matches: 4. The CDR3 loop reads CASRLAVSSYNEQFF. As DNA, the CDR3 is TGCGCCAGCAGACTAGCGGTGAGCTCCTACAATGAGCAGTTCTTC.

The chain recombines TRBV19 with TRBJ2-3; D gene unclear. V was trimmed by 6 bases and J by 1 base, leaving 8 bases between them. CDR1 and CDR2 from the germline V gene are LNHDA and SQIVND (reference sequence). The CDR3 covers 13 residues. The CDR3 DNA is TGTGCCAGTAGGCCTTCCGGCACAGATACGCAGTATTTT. Its protein product is CASRPSGTDTQYF. The entire variable domain, with the rest obtained from reference TRBV19 and TRBJ2-3, is as follows: DGGITQSPKYLFRKEGQNVTLSCEQNLNHDAMYWYRQDPGQGLRLIYYSQIVNDFQKGDIAEGYSVSREKKESFPLTVTSAQKNPTAFYLCASRPSGTDTQYFGPGTRLTVL.

The chain employs TRBV7-9 and TRBJ1-1; unclear D gene. The CDR3 spans 12 residues. Trimming pared 5 bases from V and 3 bases from J, leaving 7 bases between. In germline, CDR1 is SEHNR, CDR2 FQNEAQ (reference sequence). The CDR3 reads CASSRADTEAFF. The CDR3 nucleotides read TGTGCCAGCAGCAGGGCGGACACTGAAGCTTTCTTT.

CDR3: CASSYRRGTGTDTQYF. In nucleotides, the CDR3 is TGTGCCAGCAGTTACCGGCGGGGAACCGGCACAGATACGCAGTATTTT. The chain links TRBV6-5 to TRBJ2-3, with a tentative D call TRBD2 (6 bases). Germline lookup yields CDR1 MNHEY and CDR2 SVGAGI. Trimming took 2 bases from V and 1 from J, leaving 13 bases between them. This CDR3 comprises 16 residues.